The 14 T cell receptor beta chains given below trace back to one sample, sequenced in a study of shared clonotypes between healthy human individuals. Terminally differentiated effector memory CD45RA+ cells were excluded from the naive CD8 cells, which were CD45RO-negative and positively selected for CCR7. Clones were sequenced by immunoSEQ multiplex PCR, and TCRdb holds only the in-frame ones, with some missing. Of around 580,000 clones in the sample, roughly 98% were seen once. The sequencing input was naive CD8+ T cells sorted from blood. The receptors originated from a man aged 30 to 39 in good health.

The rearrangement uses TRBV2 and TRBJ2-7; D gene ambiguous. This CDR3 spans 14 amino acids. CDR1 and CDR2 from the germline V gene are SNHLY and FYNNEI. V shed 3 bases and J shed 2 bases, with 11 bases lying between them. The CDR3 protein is CASSDSSDPYEQYF. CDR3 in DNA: TGTGCCAGCAGTGATTCCAGCGACCCCTACGAGCAGTACTTC.

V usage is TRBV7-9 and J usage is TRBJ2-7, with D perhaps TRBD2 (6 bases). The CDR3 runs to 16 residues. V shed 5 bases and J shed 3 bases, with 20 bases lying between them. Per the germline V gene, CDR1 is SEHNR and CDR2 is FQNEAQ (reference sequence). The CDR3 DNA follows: TGTGCCAGCAGCCCCCCGGCCTCCGGGAGTTTCTACGAGCAGTACTTC. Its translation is CASSPPASGSFYEQYF. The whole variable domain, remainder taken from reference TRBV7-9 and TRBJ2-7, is DTGVSQNPRHKITKRGQNVTFRCDPISEHNRLYWYRQTLGQGPEFLTYFQNEAQLEKSRLLSDRFSAERPKGSFSTLEIQRTEQGDSAMYLCASSPPASGSFYEQYFGPGTRLTVT.

The CDR3 loop reads CASRHPAGGAPTDTQYF. In DNA, the CDR3 is TGTGCCAGCCGACATCCGGCGGGCGGGGCCCCGACAGATACGCAGTATTTT. This chain links TRBV7-9 with TRBJ2-3; D is possibly TRBD2 (6 bases). Trimming cost V 8 bases and J 3 bases, with 24 bases left between them. This CDR3 region has 17 residues. In germline, CDR1 is SEHNR, CDR2 FQNEAQ (reference sequence). Drawing the rest from reference TRBV7-9 and TRBJ2-3, the complete variable domain is DTGVSQNPRHKITKRGQNVTFRCDPISEHNRLYWYRQTLGQGPEFLTYFQNEAQLEKSRLLSDRFSAERPKGSFSTLEIQRTEQGDSAMYLCASRHPAGGAPTDTQYFGPGTRLTVL.

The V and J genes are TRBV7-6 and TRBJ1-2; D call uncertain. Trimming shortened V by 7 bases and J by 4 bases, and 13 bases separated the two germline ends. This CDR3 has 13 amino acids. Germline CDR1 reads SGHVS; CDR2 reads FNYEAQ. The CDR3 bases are TGTGCCAGCAAATCTCGAAAGACCTATGGCTACACCTTC. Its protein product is CASKSRKTYGYTF.

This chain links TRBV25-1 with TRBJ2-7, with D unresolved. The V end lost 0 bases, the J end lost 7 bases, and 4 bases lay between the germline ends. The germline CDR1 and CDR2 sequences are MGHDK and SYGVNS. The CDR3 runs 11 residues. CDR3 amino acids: CASSEYGEQYF. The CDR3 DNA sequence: TGTGCCAGCAGTGAATATGGAGAGCAGTACTTC.

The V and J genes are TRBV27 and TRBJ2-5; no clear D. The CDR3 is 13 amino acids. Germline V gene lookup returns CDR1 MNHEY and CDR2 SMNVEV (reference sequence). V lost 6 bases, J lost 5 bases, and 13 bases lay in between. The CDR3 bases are TGTGCCAGCAGGGAGATTAACGAGGAGACCCAGTACTTC. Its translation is CASREINEETQYF.

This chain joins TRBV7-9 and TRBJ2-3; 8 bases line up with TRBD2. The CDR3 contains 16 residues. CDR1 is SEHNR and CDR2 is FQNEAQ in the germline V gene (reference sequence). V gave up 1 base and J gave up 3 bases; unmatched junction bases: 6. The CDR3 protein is CASSLVVLAVTDTQYF. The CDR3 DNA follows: TGTGCCAGCAGCTTAGTGGTACTAGCGGTGACAGATACGCAGTATTTT.

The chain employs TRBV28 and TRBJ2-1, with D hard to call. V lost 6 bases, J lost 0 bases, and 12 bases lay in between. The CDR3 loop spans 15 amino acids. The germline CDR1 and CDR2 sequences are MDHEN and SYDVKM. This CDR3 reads CASRTYHSSYNEQFF. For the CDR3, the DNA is TGTGCCAGCAGGACTTATCACAGCTCCTACAATGAGCAGTTCTTC.

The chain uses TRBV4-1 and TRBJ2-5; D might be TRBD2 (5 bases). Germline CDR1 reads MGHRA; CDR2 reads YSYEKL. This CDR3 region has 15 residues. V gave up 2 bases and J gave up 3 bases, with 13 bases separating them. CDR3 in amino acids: CASSQSIGVKETQYF. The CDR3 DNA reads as TGCGCCAGCAGCCAATCCATCGGGGTTAAAGAGACCCAGTACTTC.

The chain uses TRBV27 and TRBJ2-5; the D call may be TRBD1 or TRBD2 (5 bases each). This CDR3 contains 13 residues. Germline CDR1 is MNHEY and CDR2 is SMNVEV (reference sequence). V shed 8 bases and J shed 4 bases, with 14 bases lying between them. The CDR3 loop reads CASGSGRRETQYF. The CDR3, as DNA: TGTGCCAGCGGATCGGGACGCAGAGAGACCCAGTACTTC.

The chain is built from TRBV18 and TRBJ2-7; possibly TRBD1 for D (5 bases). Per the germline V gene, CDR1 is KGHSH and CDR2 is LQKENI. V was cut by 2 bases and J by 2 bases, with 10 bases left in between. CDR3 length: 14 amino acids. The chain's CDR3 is CASSPAGPPYEQYF. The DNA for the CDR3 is TGTGCCAGCTCACCAGCAGGGCCCCCCTACGAGCAGTACTTC.

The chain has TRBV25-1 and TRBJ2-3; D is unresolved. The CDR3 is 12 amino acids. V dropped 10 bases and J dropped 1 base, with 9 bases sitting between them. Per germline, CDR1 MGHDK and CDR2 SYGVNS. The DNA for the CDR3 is TGTGCCACCACCTCCGGCACAGATACGCAGTATTTT. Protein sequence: CATTSGTDTQYF.

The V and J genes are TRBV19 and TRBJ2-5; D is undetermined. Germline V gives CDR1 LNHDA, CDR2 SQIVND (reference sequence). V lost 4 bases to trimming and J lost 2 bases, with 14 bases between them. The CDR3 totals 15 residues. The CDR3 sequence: CASSTYSLEQETQYF. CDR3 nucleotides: TGTGCCAGTAGTACGTACAGTCTCGAGCAAGAGACCCAGTACTTC.

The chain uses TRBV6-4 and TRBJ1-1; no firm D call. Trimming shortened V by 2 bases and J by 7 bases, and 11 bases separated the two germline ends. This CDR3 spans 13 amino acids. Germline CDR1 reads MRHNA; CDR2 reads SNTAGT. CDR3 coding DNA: TGTGCCAGCAGTGACGGGGAAGGAGTTGAAGCTTTCTTT. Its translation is CASSDGEGVEAFF.